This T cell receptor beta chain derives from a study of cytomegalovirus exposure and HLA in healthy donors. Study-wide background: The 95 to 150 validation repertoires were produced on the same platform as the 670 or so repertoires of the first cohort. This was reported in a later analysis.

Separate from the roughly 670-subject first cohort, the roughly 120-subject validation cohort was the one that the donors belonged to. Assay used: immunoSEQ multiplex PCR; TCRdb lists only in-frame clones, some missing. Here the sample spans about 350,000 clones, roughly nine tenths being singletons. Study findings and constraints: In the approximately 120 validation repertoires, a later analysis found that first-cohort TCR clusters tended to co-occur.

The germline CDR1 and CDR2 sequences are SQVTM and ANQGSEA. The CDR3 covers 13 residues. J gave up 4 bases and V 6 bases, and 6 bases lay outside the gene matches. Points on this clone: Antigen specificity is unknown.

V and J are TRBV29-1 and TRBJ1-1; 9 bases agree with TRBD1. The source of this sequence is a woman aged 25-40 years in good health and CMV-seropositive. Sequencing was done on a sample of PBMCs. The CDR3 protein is CSVPQGAGTEAFF. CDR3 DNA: TGCAGCGTCCCACAGGGGGCGGGCACTGAAGCTTTCTTT.